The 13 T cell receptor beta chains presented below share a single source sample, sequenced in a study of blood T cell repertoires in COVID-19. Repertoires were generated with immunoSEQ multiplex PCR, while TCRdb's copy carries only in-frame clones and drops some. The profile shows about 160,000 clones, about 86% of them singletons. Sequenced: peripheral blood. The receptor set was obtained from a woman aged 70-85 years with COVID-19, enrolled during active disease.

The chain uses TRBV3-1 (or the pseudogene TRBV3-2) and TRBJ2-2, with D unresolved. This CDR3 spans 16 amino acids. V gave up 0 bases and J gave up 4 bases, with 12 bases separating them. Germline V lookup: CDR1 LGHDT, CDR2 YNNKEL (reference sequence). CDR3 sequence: CASSQDSTAVTGELFF. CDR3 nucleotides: TGTGCCAGCAGCCAAGATTCAACCGCGGTCACCGGGGAGCTGTTTTTT.

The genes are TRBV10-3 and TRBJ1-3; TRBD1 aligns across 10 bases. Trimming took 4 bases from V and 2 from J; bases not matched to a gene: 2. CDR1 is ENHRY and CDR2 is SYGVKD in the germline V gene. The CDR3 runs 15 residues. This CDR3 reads CAISGTGGAGNTIYF. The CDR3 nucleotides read TGTGCCATCAGTGGGACAGGGGGGGCTGGAAACACCATATATTTT.

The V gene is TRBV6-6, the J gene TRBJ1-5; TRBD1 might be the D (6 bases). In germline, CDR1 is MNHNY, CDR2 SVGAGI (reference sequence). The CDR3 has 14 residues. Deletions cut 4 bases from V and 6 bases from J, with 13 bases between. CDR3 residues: CASSSGRQVQPQHF. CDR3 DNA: TGTGCCAGCAGTTCCGGAAGACAGGTTCAGCCCCAGCATTTT.

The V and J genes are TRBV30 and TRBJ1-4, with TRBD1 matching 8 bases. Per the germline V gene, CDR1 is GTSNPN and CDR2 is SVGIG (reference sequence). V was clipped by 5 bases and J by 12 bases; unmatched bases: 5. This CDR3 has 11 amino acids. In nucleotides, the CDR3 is TGTGCCTGGGCGGACAGGGTGGAACTGTTTTTT. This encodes CAWADRVELFF.

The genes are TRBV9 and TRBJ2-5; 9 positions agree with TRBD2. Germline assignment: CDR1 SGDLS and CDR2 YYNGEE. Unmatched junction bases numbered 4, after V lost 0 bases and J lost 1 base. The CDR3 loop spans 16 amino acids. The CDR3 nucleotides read TGTGCCAGCAGCGTAGCGACAGCGGGGGGCCAAGAGACCCAGTACTTC. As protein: CASSVATAGGQETQYF.

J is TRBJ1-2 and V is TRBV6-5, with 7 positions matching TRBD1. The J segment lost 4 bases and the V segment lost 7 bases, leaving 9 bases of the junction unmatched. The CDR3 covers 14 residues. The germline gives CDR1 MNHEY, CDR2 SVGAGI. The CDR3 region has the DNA TGTGCCAGCAACCGAAAGGGACAGACCTATGGCTACACCTTC. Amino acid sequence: CASNRKGQTYGYTF.

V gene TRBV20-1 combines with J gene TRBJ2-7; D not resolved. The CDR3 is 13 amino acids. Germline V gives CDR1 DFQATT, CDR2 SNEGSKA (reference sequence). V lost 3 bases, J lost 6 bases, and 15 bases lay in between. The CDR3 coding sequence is TGCAGTGCTAGTGGAGACATTCTTATCGAGCAGTACTTC. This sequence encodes CSASGDILIEQYF.

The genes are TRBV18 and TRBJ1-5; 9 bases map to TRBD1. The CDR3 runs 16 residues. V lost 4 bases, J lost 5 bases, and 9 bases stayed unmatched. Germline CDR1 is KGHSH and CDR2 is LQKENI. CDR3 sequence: CASSLSGTGIYQPQHF. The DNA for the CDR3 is TGTGCCAGCTCACTCTCCGGGACAGGGATTTATCAGCCCCAGCATTTT.

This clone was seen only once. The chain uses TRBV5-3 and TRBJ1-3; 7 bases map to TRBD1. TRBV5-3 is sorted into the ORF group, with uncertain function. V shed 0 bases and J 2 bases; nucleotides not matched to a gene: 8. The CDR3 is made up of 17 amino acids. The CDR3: CARSLGRGRYAGNTIYF. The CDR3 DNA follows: TGTGCCAGAAGCTTGGGAAGGGGGCGATATGCTGGAAACACCATATATTTT.

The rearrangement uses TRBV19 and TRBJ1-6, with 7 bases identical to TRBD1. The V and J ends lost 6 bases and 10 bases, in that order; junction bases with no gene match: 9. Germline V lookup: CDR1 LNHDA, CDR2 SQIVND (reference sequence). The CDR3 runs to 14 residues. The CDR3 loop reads CASSRDRVRSPLHF. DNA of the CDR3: TGTGCCAGTAGCCGGGACAGAGTTAGGTCACCCCTCCACTTT.

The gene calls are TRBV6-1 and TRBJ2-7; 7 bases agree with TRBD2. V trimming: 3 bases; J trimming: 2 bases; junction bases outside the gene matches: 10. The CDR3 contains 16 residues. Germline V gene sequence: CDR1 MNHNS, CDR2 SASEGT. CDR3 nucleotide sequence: TGTGCCAGCAGTGACGAACGGCCACTAGCGACCTACGAGCAGTACTTC. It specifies CASSDERPLATYEQYF.

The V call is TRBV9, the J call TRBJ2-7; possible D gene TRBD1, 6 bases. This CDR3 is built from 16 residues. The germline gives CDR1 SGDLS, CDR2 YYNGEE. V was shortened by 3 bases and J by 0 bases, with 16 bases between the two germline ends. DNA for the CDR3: TGTGCCAGCAGCGGAGCAGGGGAGTGGGGCTCCTACGAGCAGTACTTC. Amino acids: CASSGAGEWGSYEQYF.

The CDR3 region is CASSQSGSPETTGTDTQYF. The CDR3 nucleotides are TGCGCCAGCAGTCAATCGGGGAGTCCTGAGACCACGGGGACAGATACGCAGTATTTT. The chain combines TRBV23-1 with TRBJ2-3; a possible D gene is TRBD2 (5 bases). TRBV23-1 is filed as an ORF, its function uncertain. V was shortened by 0 bases and J by 3 bases, with 22 bases between the two germline ends. The CDR3 is made up of 19 amino acids.